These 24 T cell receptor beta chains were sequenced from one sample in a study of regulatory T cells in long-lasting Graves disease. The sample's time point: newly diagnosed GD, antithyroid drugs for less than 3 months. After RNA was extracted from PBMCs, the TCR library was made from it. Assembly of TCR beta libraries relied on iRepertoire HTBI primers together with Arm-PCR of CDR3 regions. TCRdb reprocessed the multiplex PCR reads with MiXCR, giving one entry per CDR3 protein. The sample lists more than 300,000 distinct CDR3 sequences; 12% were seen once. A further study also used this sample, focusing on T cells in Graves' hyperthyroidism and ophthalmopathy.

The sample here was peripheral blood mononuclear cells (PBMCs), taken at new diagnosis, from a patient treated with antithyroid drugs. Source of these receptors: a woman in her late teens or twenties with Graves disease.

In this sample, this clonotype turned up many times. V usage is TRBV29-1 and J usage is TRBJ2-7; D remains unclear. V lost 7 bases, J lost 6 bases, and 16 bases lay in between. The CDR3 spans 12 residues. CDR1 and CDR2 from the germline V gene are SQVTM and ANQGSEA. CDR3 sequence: CSATGRVREQYF. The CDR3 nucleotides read TGCAGCGCAACCGGACGGGTCCGCGAGCAGTACTTC.

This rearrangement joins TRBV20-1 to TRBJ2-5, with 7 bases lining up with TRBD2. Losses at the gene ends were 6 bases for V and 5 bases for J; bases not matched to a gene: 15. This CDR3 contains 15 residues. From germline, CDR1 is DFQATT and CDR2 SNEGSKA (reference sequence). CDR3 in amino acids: CSAPTTGLPGETQYF. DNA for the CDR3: TGCAGTGCCCCTACGACGGGACTACCAGGGGAGACCCAGTACTTC.

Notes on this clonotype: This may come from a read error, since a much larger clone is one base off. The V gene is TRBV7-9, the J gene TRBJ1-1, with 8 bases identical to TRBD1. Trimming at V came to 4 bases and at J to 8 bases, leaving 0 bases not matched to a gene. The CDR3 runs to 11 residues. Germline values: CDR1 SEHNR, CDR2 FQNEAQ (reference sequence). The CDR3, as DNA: TGTGCCAGCAGCTGGGACAGGGAAGCTTTCTTT. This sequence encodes CASSWDREAFF.

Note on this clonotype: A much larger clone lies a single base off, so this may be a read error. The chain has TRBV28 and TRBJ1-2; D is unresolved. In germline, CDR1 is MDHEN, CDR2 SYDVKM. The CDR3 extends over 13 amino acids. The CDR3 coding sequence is TGTGTCAGCAGTTTATGGGTTGAGTATGGCTACACCTTC. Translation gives CVSSLWVEYGYTF.

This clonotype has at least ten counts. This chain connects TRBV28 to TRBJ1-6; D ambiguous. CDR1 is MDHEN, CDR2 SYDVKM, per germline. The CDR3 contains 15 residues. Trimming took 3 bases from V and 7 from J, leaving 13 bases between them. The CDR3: CASSFIRGYNSPLHF. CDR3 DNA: TGTGCCAGCAGTTTCATCCGGGGTTACAATTCACCCCTCCACTTT. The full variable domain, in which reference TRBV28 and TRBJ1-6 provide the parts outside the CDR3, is DVKVTQSSRYLVKRTGEKVFLECVQDMDHENMFWYRQDPGLGLRLIYFSYDVKMKEKGDIPEGYSVSREKKERFSLILESASTNQTSMYLCASSFIRGYNSPLHFGNGTRLTVT.

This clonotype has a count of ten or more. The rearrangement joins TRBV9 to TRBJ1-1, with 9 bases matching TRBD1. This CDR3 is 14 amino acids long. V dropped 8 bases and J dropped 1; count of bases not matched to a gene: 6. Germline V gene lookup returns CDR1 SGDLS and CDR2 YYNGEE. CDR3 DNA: TGTGCCAGTCCGCCGGGACAGGGGAACACTGAAGCTTTCTTT. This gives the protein CASPPGQGNTEAFF.

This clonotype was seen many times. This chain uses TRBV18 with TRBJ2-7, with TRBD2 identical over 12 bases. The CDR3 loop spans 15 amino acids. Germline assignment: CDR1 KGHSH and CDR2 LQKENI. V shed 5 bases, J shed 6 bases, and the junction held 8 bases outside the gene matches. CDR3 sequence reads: CASSGSTSGSGEQYF. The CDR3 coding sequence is TGTGCCAGCTCAGGTTCGACTAGCGGGAGTGGCGAGCAGTACTTC.

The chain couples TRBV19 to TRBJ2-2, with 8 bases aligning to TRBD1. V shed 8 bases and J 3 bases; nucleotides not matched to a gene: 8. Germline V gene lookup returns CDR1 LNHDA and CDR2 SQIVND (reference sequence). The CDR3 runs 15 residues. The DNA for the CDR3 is TGTGCCAGTGGACCGCAGGGGGCATACACCGGGGAGCTGTTTTTT. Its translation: CASGPQGAYTGELFF.

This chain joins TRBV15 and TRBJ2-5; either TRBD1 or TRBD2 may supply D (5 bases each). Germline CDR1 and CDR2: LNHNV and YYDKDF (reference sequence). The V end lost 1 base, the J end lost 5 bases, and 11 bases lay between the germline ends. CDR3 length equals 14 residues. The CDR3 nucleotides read TGTGCCACCAGCAGAGTTGGGGGTTTGGAGACCCAGTACTTC. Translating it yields CATSRVGGLETQYF.

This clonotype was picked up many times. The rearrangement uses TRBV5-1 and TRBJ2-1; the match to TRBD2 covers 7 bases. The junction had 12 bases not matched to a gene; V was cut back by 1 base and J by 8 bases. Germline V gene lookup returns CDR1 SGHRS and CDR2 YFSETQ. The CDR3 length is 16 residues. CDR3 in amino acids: CASSLYGRGVTDEQFF. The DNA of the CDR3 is TGCGCCAGCAGCTTGTATGGTCGGGGGGTGACGGATGAGCAGTTCTTC.

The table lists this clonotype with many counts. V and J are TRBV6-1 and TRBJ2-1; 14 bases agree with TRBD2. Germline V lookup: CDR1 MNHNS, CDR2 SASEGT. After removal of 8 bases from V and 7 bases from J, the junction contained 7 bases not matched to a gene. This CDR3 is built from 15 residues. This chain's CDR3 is CASARLAGGLNEQFF. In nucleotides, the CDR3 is TGTGCCAGCGCCCGACTAGCGGGAGGGCTTAATGAGCAGTTCTTC.

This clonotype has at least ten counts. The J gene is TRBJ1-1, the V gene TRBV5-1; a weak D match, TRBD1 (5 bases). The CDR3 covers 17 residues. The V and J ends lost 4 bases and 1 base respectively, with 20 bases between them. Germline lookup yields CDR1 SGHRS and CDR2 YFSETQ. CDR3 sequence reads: CASSINYVGAPNTEAFF. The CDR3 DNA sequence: TGCGCCAGCAGCATTAATTACGTCGGGGCGCCGAACACTGAAGCTTTCTTT.

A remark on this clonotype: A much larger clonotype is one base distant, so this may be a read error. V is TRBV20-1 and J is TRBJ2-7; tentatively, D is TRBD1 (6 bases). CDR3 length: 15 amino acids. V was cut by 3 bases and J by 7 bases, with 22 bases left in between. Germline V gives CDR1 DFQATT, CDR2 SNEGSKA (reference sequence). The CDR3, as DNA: TGCAGTGCTAGTCTTCTGAGACAGGTTTTATATGAGCAGTACTTC. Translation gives CSASLLRQVLYEQYF.

The DNA for the CDR3 is TGTGCCAGCAGTTTCCTAGCGGTGAGCTCCTACAATGAGCAGTACTTC. Protein product: CASSFLAVSSYNEQYF. The chain employs TRBV3-1 and TRBJ2-5, with 7 bases matching TRBD2. CDR1 and CDR2 (germline): LGHDT, YNNKEL (reference sequence). This CDR3 comprises 16 residues. V trimming: 6 bases; J trimming: 11 bases; junction bases outside the gene matches: 21.

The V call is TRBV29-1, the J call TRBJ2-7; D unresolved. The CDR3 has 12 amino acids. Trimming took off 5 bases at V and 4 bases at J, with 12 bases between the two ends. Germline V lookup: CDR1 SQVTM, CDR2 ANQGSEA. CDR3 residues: CSVMSANYEQYF. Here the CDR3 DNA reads TGCAGCGTTATGAGCGCTAATTACGAGCAGTACTTC.

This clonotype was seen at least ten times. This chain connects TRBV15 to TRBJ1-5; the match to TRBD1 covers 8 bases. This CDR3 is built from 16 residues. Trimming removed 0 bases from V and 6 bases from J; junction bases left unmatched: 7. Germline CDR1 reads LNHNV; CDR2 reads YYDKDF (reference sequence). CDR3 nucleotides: TGTGCCACCAGCAGAGAATGGGGACAGGATCGTCAGCCCCAGCATTTT. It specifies CATSREWGQDRQPQHF. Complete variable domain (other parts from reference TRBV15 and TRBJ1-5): DAMVIQNPRYQVTQFGKPVTLSCSQTLNHNVMYWYQQKSSQAPKLLFHYYDKDFNNEADTPDNFQSRRPNTSFCFLDIRSPGLGDTAMYLCATSREWGQDRQPQHFGDGTRLSIL.

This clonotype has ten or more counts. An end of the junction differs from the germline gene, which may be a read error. CDR3 nucleotide sequence: TGTGCCGGCAGCTTAGAGACTAGCGACACAGATACGCAGTATTTT. It encodes CAGSLETSDTDTQYF. The genes are TRBV7-6 and TRBJ2-3; 8 bases fit TRBD2. The CDR3 runs to 15 residues. Germline V gene lookup returns CDR1 SGHVS and CDR2 FNYEAQ.

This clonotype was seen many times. Here the CDR3 DNA reads TGTGCCAGCAGCTTAGTATTGTGGGACAGGGACAACACTGAAGCTTTCTTT. Protein sequence: CASSLVLWDRDNTEAFF. V usage is TRBV7-2 and J usage is TRBJ1-1; 9 positions agree with TRBD1. Germline CDR1 reads SGHTA; CDR2 reads FQGNSA. V lost 1 base and J lost 2; bases outside the gene matches: 8. CDR3 length equals 17 residues.

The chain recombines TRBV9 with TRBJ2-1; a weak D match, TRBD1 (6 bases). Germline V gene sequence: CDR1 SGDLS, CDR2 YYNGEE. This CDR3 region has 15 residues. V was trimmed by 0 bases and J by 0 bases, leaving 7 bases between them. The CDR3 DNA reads TGTGCCAGCAGCGTAGTAGGGGGCTCCTACAATGAGCAGTTCTTC. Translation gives CASSVVGGSYNEQFF.

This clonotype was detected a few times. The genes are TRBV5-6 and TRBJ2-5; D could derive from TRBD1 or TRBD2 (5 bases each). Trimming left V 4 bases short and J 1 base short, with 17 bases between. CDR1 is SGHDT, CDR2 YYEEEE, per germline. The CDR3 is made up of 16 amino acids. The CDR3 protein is CASSIPGRQLQETQYF. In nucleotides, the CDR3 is TGTGCCAGCAGCATTCCGGGACGCCAACTCCAAGAGACCCAGTACTTC. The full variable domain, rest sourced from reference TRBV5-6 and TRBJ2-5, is DAGVTQSPTHLIKTRGQQVTLRCSPKSGHDTVSWYQQALGQGPQFIFQYYEEEERQRGNFPDRFSGHQFPNYSSELNVNALLLGDSALYLCASSIPGRQLQETQYFGPGTRLLVL.

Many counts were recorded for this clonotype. CDR3 sequence: CSVSGVAGSYEQYF. The CDR3 nucleotides are TGCAGCGTATCCGGGGTAGCGGGATCCTACGAGCAGTACTTC. The rearrangement links TRBV29-1 to TRBJ2-7, with 8 positions matching TRBD2. The germline gives CDR1 SQVTM, CDR2 ANQGSEA. The CDR3 covers 14 residues. Trimming at V came to 6 bases and at J to 1 base, leaving 8 bases not matched to a gene.

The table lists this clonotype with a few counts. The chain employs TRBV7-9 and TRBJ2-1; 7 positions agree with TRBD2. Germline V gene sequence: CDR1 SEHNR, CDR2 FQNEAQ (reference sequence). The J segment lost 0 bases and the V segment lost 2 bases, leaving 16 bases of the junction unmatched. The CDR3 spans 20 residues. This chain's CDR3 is CASSLFFPSGLWDSYNEQFF. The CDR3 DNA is TGTGCCAGCAGCTTATTTTTTCCTAGCGGCCTATGGGACTCCTACAATGAGCAGTTCTTC. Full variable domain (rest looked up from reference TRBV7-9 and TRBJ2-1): DTGVSQNPRHKITKRGQNVTFRCDPISEHNRLYWYRQTLGQGPEFLTYFQNEAQLEKSRLLSDRFSAERPKGSFSTLEIQRTEQGDSAMYLCASSLFFPSGLWDSYNEQFFGPGTRLTVL.

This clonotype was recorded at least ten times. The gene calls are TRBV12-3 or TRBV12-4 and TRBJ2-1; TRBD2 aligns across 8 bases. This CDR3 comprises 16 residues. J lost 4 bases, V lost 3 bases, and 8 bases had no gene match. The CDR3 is CASSFMFSGVYNEQFF. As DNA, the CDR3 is TGTGCCAGCAGTTTTATGTTTAGCGGGGTTTACAATGAGCAGTTCTTC.

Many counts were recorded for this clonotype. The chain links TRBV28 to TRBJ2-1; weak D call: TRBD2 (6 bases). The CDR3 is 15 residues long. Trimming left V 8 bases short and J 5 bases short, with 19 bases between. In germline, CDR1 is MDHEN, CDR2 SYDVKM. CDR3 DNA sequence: TGTGCCAGCTCACATTCGGGGGACGGCCACAATGAGCAGTTCTTC. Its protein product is CASSHSGDGHNEQFF.